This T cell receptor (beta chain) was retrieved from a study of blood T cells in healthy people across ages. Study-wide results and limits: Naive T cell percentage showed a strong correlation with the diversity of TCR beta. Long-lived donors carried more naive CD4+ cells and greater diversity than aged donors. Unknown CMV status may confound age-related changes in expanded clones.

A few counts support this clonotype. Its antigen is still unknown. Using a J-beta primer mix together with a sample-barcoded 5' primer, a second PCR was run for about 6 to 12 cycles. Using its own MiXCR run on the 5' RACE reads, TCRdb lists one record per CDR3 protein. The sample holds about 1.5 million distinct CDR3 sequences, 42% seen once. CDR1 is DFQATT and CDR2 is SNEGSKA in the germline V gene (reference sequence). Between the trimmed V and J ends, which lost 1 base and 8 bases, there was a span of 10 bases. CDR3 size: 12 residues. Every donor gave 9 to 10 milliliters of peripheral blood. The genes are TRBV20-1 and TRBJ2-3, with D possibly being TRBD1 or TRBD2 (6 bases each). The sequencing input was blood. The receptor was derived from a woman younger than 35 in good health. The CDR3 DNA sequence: TGCAGTGCTAGAGTACAGGGAGGTACGCAGTATTTT. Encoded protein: CSARVQGGTQYF.